The 18 T cell receptor beta chains below were found in one sample sequenced in a study of T cells in Graves' hyperthyroidism and ophthalmopathy. Researchers amplified the TCR beta CDR3 regions from RNA transcripts. The HTBI set primed first-round TCR CDR3 RT-PCR. TCRdb re-called the multiplex PCR reads with MiXCR, one entry per CDR3 protein. Here the sample spans a few hundred thousand distinct CDR3 sequences, approximately 14% being singletons. Material for sequencing was blood. These receptors all come from a woman aged 30 to 39 with Graves' hyperthyroidism.

V usage is TRBV29-1 and J usage is TRBJ2-2; possibly TRBD1 or TRBD2 for D (5 bases each). The germline gives CDR1 SQVTM, CDR2 ANQGSEA. V lost 7 bases, J lost 2 bases, and 14 bases lay in between. CDR3 length equals 14 residues. The CDR3 coding sequence is TGCAGCGCAAGCAGGGACGGCAACACCGGGGAGCTGTTTTTT. This encodes CSASRDGNTGELFF.

This clonotype was counted only a few times. The V gene is TRBV27, the J gene TRBJ2-2, with no clear D. The germline CDR1 and CDR2 sequences are MNHEY and SMNVEV (reference sequence). Trimming took off 3 bases at V and 5 bases at J, with 7 bases between the two ends. CDR3 length equals 13 residues. The CDR3 spells CASSFYRTGELFF. As DNA, the CDR3 is TGTGCCAGCAGTTTTTACAGAACCGGGGAGCTGTTTTTT.

This clonotype was observed at least ten times. The chain combines TRBV7-8 with TRBJ1-1; no firm D call. CDR1 SGHVS and CDR2 FQNEAQ come from the germline V gene. Trimming took 1 base from V and 3 from J, leaving 9 bases between them. The CDR3 is made up of 14 amino acids. CDR3 DNA: TGTGCCAGCAGCTTAGAGGGCCCGGACACTGAAGCTTTCTTT. Translating gives CASSLEGPDTEAFF.

This clonotype has a count of ten or more. V gene TRBV6-6 combines with J gene TRBJ2-3; 8 bases agree with TRBD1. J lost 4 bases, V lost 2 bases, and 2 bases had no gene match. This CDR3 spans 14 amino acids. Germline CDR1 MNHNY, CDR2 SVGAGI (reference sequence). Here the CDR3 DNA reads TGTGCCAGCAGTTACGGACAGGGTCCAGATACGCAGTATTTT. Encoded protein: CASSYGQGPDTQYF.

At least ten counts were recorded for this clonotype. The chain carries TRBV20-1 and TRBJ2-5; the match to TRBD1 covers 7 bases. Germline-derived CDR1 and CDR2 are DFQATT and SNEGSKA (reference sequence). The CDR3 runs 15 residues. V lost 1 base, J lost 5 bases, and 10 bases stayed unmatched. In nucleotides, the CDR3 is TGCAGTGCTAGAGTCCCTCGGGACAGAAGGGAGACCCAGTACTTC. Its protein product is CSARVPRDRRETQYF.

This clonotype was recorded at least ten times. This chain connects TRBV11-1 to TRBJ2-3, with D possibly matching TRBD2 (6 bases). The CDR3 consists of 15 residues. The germline V and J ends were trimmed by 4 bases and 6 bases, with 17 bases remaining between them. Germline V lookup: CDR1 SGHAT, CDR2 FQDESV (reference sequence). The CDR3 DNA reads TGTGCCAGCAGCTACCTGGCGGGACCGGTGGATACGCAGTATTTT. As protein: CASSYLAGPVDTQYF.

Many counts were recorded for this clonotype. The V gene is TRBV20-1, the J gene TRBJ1-1; 11 bases are a match to TRBD1. Germline-derived CDR1 and CDR2 are DFQATT and SNEGSKA (reference sequence). Trimming at V came to 6 bases and at J to 3 bases, leaving 9 bases not matched to a gene. The CDR3 is 15 amino acids. The CDR3 loop reads CSAGTGGAIDTEAFF. CDR3 coding DNA: TGCAGTGCCGGGACAGGGGGTGCTATAGACACTGAAGCTTTCTTT.

This clonotype was seen repeatedly, ten times or more. CDR3: CATTGLPNTGELFF. CDR3 nucleotides: TGTGCCACCACAGGTCTCCCGAACACCGGGGAGCTGTTTTTT. The chain joins TRBV3-1 to TRBJ2-2; D is possibly TRBD1 (5 bases). Germline V gene sequence: CDR1 LGHDT, CDR2 YNNKEL (reference sequence). This CDR3 spans 14 amino acids. The V gene lost 10 bases and the J gene lost 0 bases, with 12 bases spanning the gap.

The chain has TRBV6-6 and TRBJ1-6; D not resolved. The germline V gene encodes CDR1 MNHNY and CDR2 SVGAGI (reference sequence). Trimming cost V 0 bases and J 9 bases, with 9 bases left between them. CDR3 size: 14 residues. The CDR3 nucleotides are TGTGCCAGCAGTTACTCCCGGGATAGTTCACCCCTCCACTTT. Protein sequence: CASSYSRDSSPLHF.

This clonotype occurred many times. This chain joins TRBV11-2 and TRBJ2-1; 10 bases align to TRBD2. Germline V gene lookup returns CDR1 SGHAT and CDR2 FQNNGV. After removal of 8 bases from V and 6 bases from J, the junction contained 7 bases not matched to a gene. The CDR3 has 14 amino acids. CDR3 DNA sequence: TGTGCCAGCCGTCAGGCTAGCGGGAGCAATGAGCAGTTCTTC. It yields the protein CASRQASGSNEQFF.

In this sample, this clonotype turned up many times. This chain links TRBV5-1 with TRBJ1-2, with TRBD1 as a possible D gene (6 bases). Germline V lookup: CDR1 SGHRS, CDR2 YFSETQ. The CDR3 has 15 residues. Trimming shortened V by 0 bases and J by 3 bases, and 12 bases separated the two germline ends. The CDR3 DNA follows: TGCGCCAGCAGCTTGGAGGCAGGGGAGGACTATGGCTACACCTTC. Its protein is CASSLEAGEDYGYTF.

This clonotype was seen at least ten times. The V gene is TRBV6-1, the J gene TRBJ2-1; 8 bases match TRBD1. Per germline, CDR1 MNHNS and CDR2 SASEGT. V trimming: 11 bases; J trimming: 7 bases; junction bases outside the gene matches: 22. CDR3 length equals 17 residues. CDR3 in amino acids: CAATTLPGGKLLNEQFF. DNA of the CDR3: TGTGCCGCAACGACGCTCCCAGGGGGCAAGCTGCTGAATGAGCAGTTCTTC.

A word on this clonotype: A read error may produce the germline difference seen at one junction end. The rearrangement uses TRBV11-3 and TRBJ1-1, with TRBD1 as a possible D gene (5 bases). CDR3 length: 14 amino acids. Germline CDR1 reads SGHNT; CDR2 reads YENEEA. The CDR3: CASSQGTANPEAFF. The CDR3 coding sequence is TGTGCCAGCAGCCAAGGGACGGCGAACCCTGAAGCTTTCTTT.

The table lists this clonotype with many counts. This chain joins TRBV7-2 and TRBJ1-2; no definite D call. Germline V gene lookup returns CDR1 SGHTA and CDR2 FQGNSA. Trimming cost V 1 base and J 2 bases, with 5 bases left between them. This CDR3 comprises 13 residues. CDR3 protein: CASSLVGNYGYTF. CDR3 DNA: TGTGCCAGCAGCTTAGTGGGAAACTATGGCTACACCTTC.

This sequence joins TRBV5-1 and TRBJ2-7; weak D call: TRBD1 (6 bases). V gave up 1 base and J gave up 0 bases, with 17 bases separating them. Germline V CDR1 and CDR2: SGHRS, YFSETQ. The CDR3 runs to 17 residues. In DNA form, the CDR3 reads TGCGCCAGCAGCTTGAAACCTTCCGGGACACCCTCCTACGAGCAGTACTTC. Translated: CASSLKPSGTPSYEQYF.

The V gene is TRBV24-1, the J gene TRBJ2-7; TRBD1 agrees at 8 bases. The length of the CDR3 is 16 residues. CDR1 is KGHDR, CDR2 SFDVKD, per germline. V lost 8 bases to trimming and J lost 6 bases; unmatched junction nucleotides: 17. CDR3 sequence (DNA): TGTGCCACCACGTCCGAGTCAGGGGGCAATTCACGCGAGCAGTACTTC. The encoded protein is CATTSESGGNSREQYF.

The table lists this clonotype with many counts. The chain employs TRBV20-1 and TRBJ1-1; D may be TRBD1 (6 bases). The germline V and J ends were trimmed by 2 bases and 3 bases, with 13 bases remaining between them. Germline V gives CDR1 DFQATT, CDR2 SNEGSKA (reference sequence). The CDR3 is made up of 14 amino acids. CDR3 in DNA: TGCAGTGCTAGAACCTCAGCAGGGGACACTGAAGCTTTCTTT. It translates to CSARTSAGDTEAFF.

The chain uses TRBV27 and TRBJ2-1, with a tentative D call TRBD1 (6 bases). V lost 6 bases, J lost 7 bases, and 22 bases lay in between. The germline V gene encodes CDR1 MNHEY and CDR2 SMNVEV (reference sequence). This CDR3 region has 16 residues. The CDR3 DNA is TGTGCCAGCAGCCCACTCAGGGGACGGATGGGGAATGAGCAGTTCTTC. It codes for CASSPLRGRMGNEQFF.